What follows describes a single TCR beta chain. Its matching antigen is unknown. The libraries were made with immunoSEQ v3. Each library reached 2.1 million or so read pairs, or about 5-6.5 million at deep level. TCRdb keeps only in-frame clones here, not all; method: immunoSEQ multiplex PCR. Seen here are about 50,000 clones, about 86% observed once, and the top ten hold 5%. The time point denotes: pre-treatment sample, taken before nivolumab and TIL therapy. This specimen belongs to a study of TIL therapy for anti-PD-1-resistant metastatic lung cancer. Study-level information: Progressing patients received lymphodepletion, expanded TIL infusion and IL-2. Broader study findings: TIL clonotype persistence in blood showed no apparent association with response.

The CDR3 is made up of 13 amino acids. The germline V and J ends were trimmed by 0 bases and 10 bases, with 11 bases remaining between them. CDR1 is SGHKS and CDR2 is YYEKEE in the germline V gene (reference sequence). This receptor was obtained from a person between 25 and 79 years old with non-small cell lung cancer. This specimen consisted of blood, obtained at baseline. The genes are TRBV5-5 and TRBJ2-1; D ambiguous. CDR3 residues: CASSLVWVGEQFF. The CDR3 DNA sequence: TGTGCCAGCAGCTTGGTTTGGGTCGGCGAGCAGTTCTTC. Complete variable domain (other parts from reference TRBV5-5 and TRBJ2-1): DAGVTQSPTHLIKTRGQQVTLRCSPISGHKSVSWYQQVLGQGPQFIFQYYEKEERGRGNFPDRFSARQFPNYSSELNVNALLLGDSALYLCASSLVWVGEQFFGPGTRLTVL.